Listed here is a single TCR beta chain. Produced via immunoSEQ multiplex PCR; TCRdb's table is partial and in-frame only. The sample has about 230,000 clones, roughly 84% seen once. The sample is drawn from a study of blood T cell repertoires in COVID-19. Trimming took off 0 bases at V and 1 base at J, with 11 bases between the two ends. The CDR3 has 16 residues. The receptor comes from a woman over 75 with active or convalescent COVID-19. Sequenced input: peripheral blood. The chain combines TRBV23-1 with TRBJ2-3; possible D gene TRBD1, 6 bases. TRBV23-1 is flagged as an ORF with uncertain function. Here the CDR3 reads CASSQSSGQCTDTQYF. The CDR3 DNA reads TGCGCCAGCAGTCAATCTTCAGGACAGTGCACAGATACGCAGTATTTT.